Here is one T cell receptor beta chain with its context. Its antigen is not identified. Relative to the germline gene, one junction end is altered; a read error may explain this. The germline V gene encodes CDR1 SSHAT and CDR2 FNYEAQ (reference sequence). The CDR3 contains 13 residues. This record belongs to a study of shared clonotypes between healthy human individuals. Study-wide findings and caveats: Several donors shared 4.5% to 6.5% of their naive CD4 clonotypes. Rarefaction analysis demonstrated incomplete sorted-subset sequencing notwithstanding large depth.

The assay ran at deep level. An even split of each subset's genomic DNA across several immunoSEQ plates was performed. Assay: immunoSEQ multiplex PCR; the TCRdb copy retains only in-frame clones and omits some. The repertoire holds some 2 million clones, with around 95% as singletons. The TCR was taken from a man aged 18 to 35 in good health. The material sequenced was naive CD4+ T cells sorted from blood. Indicated subset: CD45RA+ positively selected. V gene TRBV7-7 combines with J gene TRBJ2-3; a possible D gene is TRBD2 (6 bases). The CDR3 nucleotides are TGTGCTAGCAGCTTAGCGGAGACAGATACGCAGTATTTT. It specifies CASSLAETDTQYF.